The 25 T cell receptor beta chains in this list originate from one sample, sequenced in a study of cytomegalovirus exposure and HLA in healthy donors (dated by TCRdb to 2017 to 2019). Library preparation was by the immunoSEQ multiplex PCR assay. For the multiplex PCR, a mixture combining 60 forward primers for TCR Vbeta segments and 13 reverse primers for TCR Jbeta segments was used. In TCRdb, the immuneACCESS table is reduced to in-frame sequences with V and J assigned. These tables do not hold every clone; where another copy was compared, an unresolved V gene accounts for under half, and the others remain unexplained. The sample data list about 150,000 clones, and about 70% of these were observed just once. The ten largest account for roughly a tenth of the sample. Sequencing input: PBMCs. The source of these receptors is a young man in good health and CMV-seropositive.

The J gene is TRBJ1-4, the V gene TRBV27; a possible D gene is TRBD1 (6 bases). The germline gives CDR1 MNHEY, CDR2 SMNVEV (reference sequence). Deletions cut 5 bases from V and 8 bases from J, with 15 bases between. This CDR3 has 14 residues. The CDR3 coding sequence is TGTGCCAGCAGTGAACAGGGTCCTTACGAAAAACTGTTTTTT. This sequence encodes CASSEQGPYEKLFF.

J is TRBJ1-1 and V is TRBV30, with D hard to call. V was cut by 0 bases and J by 10 bases, with 12 bases left in between. This CDR3 has 12 amino acids. The germline V gene has CDR1 GTSNPN and CDR2 SVGIG (reference sequence). DNA for the CDR3: TGTGCCTGGAGTGTACAGCGGGGAGGAGCTTTCTTT. Protein product: CAWSVQRGGAFF.

The table lists this clone with a few counts. The chain is built from TRBV30 and TRBJ1-4, with 9 bases matching TRBD1. CDR1 GTSNPN and CDR2 SVGIG come from the germline V gene (reference sequence). The CDR3 loop spans 13 amino acids. V shed 6 bases, J shed 7 bases, and the junction held 6 bases outside the gene matches. The CDR3 nucleotides are TGTGCCTGTCCGGGACAGGGAATTGAAAAACTGTTTTTT. It encodes CACPGQGIEKLFF. Using reference TRBV30 and TRBJ1-4 for the parts outside the CDR3, the full variable domain is SQTIHQWPATLVQPVGSPLSLECTVEGTSNPNLYWYRQAAGRGLQLLFYSVGIGQISSEVPQNLSASRPQDRQFILSSKKLLLSDSGFYLCACPGQGIEKLFFGSGTQLSVL.

V is TRBV19 and J is TRBJ2-2, with D possibly TRBD2 on 5 matching bases. The ends were cut back, 6 bases at V and 8 bases at J, with 19 bases in the middle. Germline V CDR1 and CDR2: LNHDA, SQIVND (reference sequence). This CDR3 region has 15 residues. CDR3 bases: TGTGCCAGTAGCATCCTGGACCGGGGTTCGGGGGAGCTGTTTTTT. Translation gives CASSILDRGSGELFF.

The rearrangement links TRBV9 to TRBJ2-2; D is possibly TRBD1 (6 bases). The CDR3 is 17 amino acids. V lost 0 bases to trimming and J lost 0 bases, with 12 bases between them. Germline V lookup: CDR1 SGDLS, CDR2 YYNGEE. CDR3 sequence reads: CASSVGDWGPNTGELFF. CDR3 DNA sequence: TGTGCCAGCAGCGTAGGGGATTGGGGGCCGAACACCGGGGAGCTGTTTTTT.

This clone was counted between two and nine times. This chain connects TRBV4-2 to TRBJ1-3; 7 positions match TRBD1. Germline V gene sequence: CDR1 LGHNA, CDR2 YNFKEQ. V trimming: 0 bases; J trimming: 4 bases; junction bases outside the gene matches: 12. CDR3 length equals 18 residues. CDR3 in DNA: TGTGCCAGCAGCCAAGATAGGGGACAGCTCGGGGCAGGAAACACCATATATTTT. It translates to CASSQDRGQLGAGNTIYF.

This clone was detected only a few times. The V gene is TRBV14, the J gene TRBJ2-1; 7 nucleotides align to TRBD2. Germline V lookup: CDR1 SGHDN, CDR2 FVKESK. J gave up 8 bases and V 3 bases, and 13 bases lay outside the gene matches. This CDR3 contains 16 residues. The CDR3 DNA reads TGTGCCAGCAGCCACAGAGCGGGAAAGATTCGCGATGAGCAGTTCTTC. Translating gives CASSHRAGKIRDEQFF.

J is TRBJ2-7 and V is TRBV19; D gene unclear. The ends were cut back, 5 bases at V and 0 bases at J, with 11 bases in the middle. Germline-derived CDR1 and CDR2 are LNHDA and SQIVND (reference sequence). The length of the CDR3 is 14 residues. CDR3 DNA: TGTGCCAGTAGTGGCACCTTCAGCTCCTACGAGCAGTACTTC. Amino acids: CASSGTFSSYEQYF.

The chain couples TRBV6-1 to TRBJ1-1; D remains ambiguous. The CDR3 has 15 residues. CDR1 and CDR2 from the germline V gene are MNHNS and SASEGT. V shed 8 bases and J shed 0 bases, with 16 bases lying between them. For the CDR3, the DNA is TGTGCCAGCTGGCGGGGATCAACCCTGAACACTGAAGCTTTCTTT. Encoded protein: CASWRGSTLNTEAFF.

The sample holds one count of this clone. The chain has TRBV14 and TRBJ1-1; unclear D gene. Trimming left V 3 bases short and J 4 bases short, with 9 bases between. Germline CDR1 and CDR2: SGHDN and FVKESK. This CDR3 is built from 13 residues. CDR3 DNA sequence: TGTGCCAGCAGCCAGTCCGGAGGCACTGAAGCTTTCTTT. It codes for CASSQSGGTEAFF.

The J gene is TRBJ2-7, the V gene TRBV9; the match to TRBD2 covers 7 bases. CDR1 SGDLS and CDR2 YYNGEE come from the germline V gene. The CDR3 is made up of 15 amino acids. Trimming cost V 2 bases and J 0 bases; bases outside gene matches: 5. The CDR3 DNA reads as TGTGCCAGCAGCGTCGGGGAGGGGAGCTCCTACGAGCAGTACTTC. It encodes CASSVGEGSSYEQYF.

The chain joins TRBV29-1 to TRBJ2-7; a possible D gene is TRBD2 (5 bases). The V and J ends lost 2 bases and 5 bases respectively, with 7 bases between them. The CDR3 is made up of 11 amino acids. The germline V gene has CDR1 SQVTM and CDR2 ANQGSEA. Here the CDR3 reads CSVELANEQYF. The CDR3 DNA is TGCAGCGTTGAACTAGCCAACGAGCAGTACTTC.

The CDR3 region is CASSFDRVTEAFF. DNA for the CDR3: TGTGCCAGCAGCTTTGACAGGGTCACTGAAGCTTTCTTT. The chain combines TRBV11-2 with TRBJ1-1; 7 bases line up with TRBD1. Trimming removed 3 bases from V and 4 bases from J; junction bases left unmatched: 2. Germline V gene data show CDR1 as SGHAT and CDR2 as FQNNGV. The CDR3 has 13 amino acids.

The rearrangement joins TRBV4-1 to TRBJ2-5; 9 nucleotides match TRBD1. Unmatched junction bases numbered 4, after V lost 1 base and J lost 4 bases. The CDR3 totals 15 residues. Germline lookup yields CDR1 MGHRA and CDR2 YSYEKL. The CDR3 DNA sequence: TGCGCCAGCAGCCAAGCTCCGGGACAGGGAGAGACCCAGTACTTC. Protein: CASSQAPGQGETQYF.

The genes are TRBV4-1 and TRBJ2-1; D might be TRBD1 (5 bases). V was cut by 0 bases and J by 6 bases, with 18 bases left in between. CDR1 is MGHRA, CDR2 YSYEKL, per germline. The length of the CDR3 is 17 residues. CDR3 protein: CASSQDKGNTAGNEQFF. In nucleotides, the CDR3 is TGCGCCAGCAGCCAAGATAAGGGGAATACCGCCGGCAATGAGCAGTTCTTC.

This clone has just a few counts. This probably arose from a read error, given a far larger clone one base away. Other DNA sequences in the same sample also yield this CDR3. The chain has TRBV6-5 and TRBJ2-7, with 8 bases lining up with TRBD2. The CDR3 runs 15 residues. Per germline, CDR1 MNHEY and CDR2 SVGAGI. CDR3 nucleotides: TGCGCCAGCAGTTACGTGGTTGCGGGAGGTTACGAGCAGTACTTC. Encoded protein: CASSYVVAGGYEQYF.

V usage is TRBV13 and J usage is TRBJ2-7, with D possibly TRBD2 on 6 matching bases. V lost 2 bases and J lost 2, with 13 bases in between. Germline assignment: CDR1 PRHDT and CDR2 FYEKMQ (reference sequence). The CDR3 is 15 residues long. The CDR3 bases are TGTGCCAGCAGCTTAACGGCTAGCGAAACCTACGAGCAGTACTTC. Translation gives CASSLTASETYEQYF. Drawing the rest from reference TRBV13 and TRBJ2-7, the complete variable domain is AAGVIQSPRHLIKEKRETATLKCYPIPRHDTVYWYQQGPGQDPQFLISFYEKMQSDKGSIPDRFSAQQFSDYHSELNMSSLELGDSALYFCASSLTASETYEQYFGPGTRLTVT.

V usage is TRBV4-3 and J usage is TRBJ1-2; unclear D gene. This CDR3 comprises 13 residues. Germline CDR1 and CDR2: LGHNA and YSLEER. V lost 9 bases and J lost 3, with 14 bases in between. The chain's CDR3 is CARARVGDYGYTF. The DNA for the CDR3 is TGCGCCAGAGCCCGGGTTGGAGACTATGGCTACACCTTC.

A single count supports this clone. The chain joins TRBV7-6 to TRBJ1-5; D unclear. Trimming left V 1 base short and J 5 bases short, with 12 bases between. Germline-derived CDR1 and CDR2 are SGHVS and FNYEAQ. This CDR3 region has 15 residues. CDR3 in amino acids: CASSLVAGLDQPQHF. In DNA form, the CDR3 reads TGTGCCAGCAGCTTAGTCGCGGGATTGGATCAGCCCCAGCATTTT.

The chain combines TRBV30 with TRBJ2-5, with 7 bases fitting TRBD2. The V gene's germline CDR1 is GTSNPN and CDR2 SVGIG (reference sequence). CDR3 length: 14 amino acids. With 2 bases clipped from V and 5 bases from J, the junction kept 8 bases outside the gene matches. CDR3: CAWSRETGRETQYF. The CDR3 DNA is TGTGCCTGGAGTAGGGAGACCGGGAGGGAGACCCAGTACTTC. The variable domain in full, completed from reference TRBV30 and TRBJ2-5, reads SQTIHQWPATLVQPVGSPLSLECTVEGTSNPNLYWYRQAAGRGLQLLFYSVGIGQISSEVPQNLSASRPQDRQFILSSKKLLLSDSGFYLCAWSRETGRETQYFGPGTRLLVL.

There are a few counts of this clone. This rearrangement joins TRBV12-5 to TRBJ2-1, with D perhaps matching TRBD1 (5 bases). The V end was cut by 4 bases, the J end by 6 bases, with 16 bases between. The CDR3 is made up of 15 amino acids. Germline values: CDR1 LGHNT, CDR2 FRNRAP. Here the CDR3 DNA reads TGTGCTAGTGGTTACCTGGCCACCCAGGGCAATGAGCAGTTCTTC. Amino acids: CASGYLATQGNEQFF.

This chain joins TRBV6-5 and TRBJ1-5; no reliable D call. The germline CDR1 and CDR2 sequences are MNHEY and SVGAGI. This CDR3 has 15 residues. The V and J ends lost 5 bases and 0 bases respectively, with 11 bases between them. The CDR3 DNA is TGTGCCAGCAGTCCCTTACACGATAGCAATCAGCCCCAGCATTTT. Protein: CASSPLHDSNQPQHF.

The J gene is TRBJ2-1, the V gene TRBV4-1, with 9 bases that match TRBD2. The CDR3 has 17 amino acids. Trimming cost V 4 bases and J 8 bases; bases outside gene matches: 15. Germline V gives CDR1 MGHRA, CDR2 YSYEKL. The CDR3 DNA follows: TGCGCCAGCAGCCCCCGGCGGGAGGGCCAAGCACTACATGAGCAGTTCTTC. As protein: CASSPRREGQALHEQFF.

This clone was recorded a few times. This rearrangement joins TRBV5-8 to TRBJ2-7, with D perhaps TRBD1 (6 bases). This CDR3 contains 15 residues. The germline CDR1 and CDR2 sequences are SGHTS and YDEGEE. Trimming stripped 4 bases from V and 0 bases from J, with 14 bases between. Written as DNA, the CDR3 is TGTGCCAGCAGCCGAGACAGGTTGAGCTCCTACGAGCAGTACTTC. Its protein is CASSRDRLSSYEQYF.

This clone was seen only once. The chain employs TRBV14 and TRBJ2-7, with TRBD1 matching 8 bases. J was trimmed by 6 bases and V by 0 bases; bases with no gene match: 1. The CDR3 totals 13 residues. From germline, CDR1 is SGHDN and CDR2 FVKESK. The CDR3 sequence is CASSQEDRVEQYF. Here the CDR3 DNA reads TGTGCCAGCAGCCAAGAGGACAGGGTCGAGCAGTACTTC.